These 10 T cell receptor beta chains originate from one sample sequenced in a study of HIV-infected children after antiretroviral therapy interruption. Treatment: PENTA 11 planned treatment interruption arm or continuous ART arm. The TCR library was built from RNA with a 3' RACE protocol and unique molecular identifiers. TCRdb fed the 3' RACE reads into MiXCR, producing one record per CDR3 protein. The sample has 40,000 or so distinct CDR3 sequences; about 7% are singletons. The starting material was CD45RA+ CD4+ T cells from PBMCs, pooled from several time points, obtained from a donor given antiretroviral therapy, either interrupted or continuous. As to subset: naive CD4+ CD45RA+ CD45RO- T cells. Every receptor here comes from a pool of human donors with HIV.

This clonotype was seen many times. The genes are TRBV10-2 and TRBJ2-2; D is unresolved. V gave up 3 bases and J gave up 1 base, with 6 bases separating them. Per germline, CDR1 WSHSY and CDR2 SAAADI. This CDR3 is built from 14 residues. For the CDR3, the DNA is TGCGCCAGCAGTGAAAGGAGGAACACCGGGGAGCTGTTTTTT. It encodes CASSERRNTGELFF.

The rearrangement uses TRBV25-1 and TRBJ2-5, with a tentative D call TRBD2 (6 bases). From germline, CDR1 is MGHDK and CDR2 SYGVNS. The CDR3 spans 13 residues. Trimming removed 8 bases from V and 7 bases from J, with 17 bases in between. In DNA form, the CDR3 reads TGTGCCAGCCAGCGGGTCCAGGGTTGGACCCAGTACTTC. It is translated as CASQRVQGWTQYF.

This clonotype was found a few times. J is TRBJ1-5 and V is TRBV6-2 or TRBV6-3; the D gene is possibly TRBD1 (6 bases). Germline V gene sequence: CDR1 MNHEY, CDR2 SVGEGT. The ends were cut back, 11 bases at V and 3 bases at J, with 14 bases in the middle. This CDR3 spans 13 amino acids. CDR3 protein: CAGRRGANQPQHF. The CDR3, as DNA: TGTGCCGGGCGGAGGGGGGCCAATCAGCCCCAGCATTTT.

This clonotype showed up many times. This chain connects TRBV7-2 to TRBJ2-2, with D perhaps matching TRBD1 or TRBD2 (6 bases each). Between the trimmed V and J ends, which lost 5 bases and 3 bases, there was a span of 16 bases. CDR3 size: 16 residues. CDR1 is SGHTA and CDR2 is FQGNSA in the germline V gene. The CDR3 is CASSQSRGLDTGELFF. CDR3 in DNA: TGTGCCAGCAGCCAAAGCCGGGGGCTAGACACCGGGGAGCTGTTTTTT.

This clonotype showed up many times. The chain couples TRBV6-2 or TRBV6-3 to TRBJ2-3; D is perhaps TRBD2 (6 bases). Germline V gene lookup returns CDR1 MNHEY and CDR2 SVGEGT. With 2 bases removed from V and 6 bases from J, the gap between germline ends came to 15 bases. The CDR3 is made up of 15 amino acids. CDR3 bases: TGTGCCAGCAGTTACGGACTATGGGGATGGGATACGCAGTATTTT. This codes for CASSYGLWGWDTQYF.

This clonotype has ten or more counts. The V call is TRBV27, the J call TRBJ1-5; D unclear. CDR3 length: 15 residues. Germline CDR1 is MNHEY and CDR2 is SMNVEV (reference sequence). The V end lost 8 bases, the J end lost 0 bases, and 14 bases lay between the germline ends. CDR3 protein: CASRVQVDSNQPQHF. As DNA, the CDR3 is TGTGCCAGCCGTGTTCAGGTCGATAGCAATCAGCCCCAGCATTTT.

Comments on this clonotype: This is likely a read error, given that the CDR3 carries no conserved phenylalanine or tryptophan at its end. V usage is TRBV2 and J usage is TRBJ2-3; TRBD2 matches 7 bases. The CDR3 is 14 residues long. Germline V lookup: CDR1 SNHLY, CDR2 FYNNEI. V lost 7 bases, J lost 4 bases, and 8 bases stayed unmatched. The CDR3 loop is CASKAGLFSDTQYL. DNA of the CDR3: TGTGCCAGCAAGGCGGGACTATTCTCAGATACGCAGTATTTG.

This clonotype has just one count. The chain uses TRBV19 and TRBJ2-5, with 9 nucleotides matching TRBD1. The germline gives CDR1 LNHDA, CDR2 SQIVND (reference sequence). V lost 4 bases, J lost 6 bases, and 12 bases stayed unmatched. The CDR3 runs to 16 residues. CDR3 amino acids: CASSTTDRGGVKTQYF. Here the CDR3 DNA reads TGTGCCAGTAGTACGACGGACAGGGGCGGTGTGAAGACCCAGTACTTC.

This clonotype has ten or more counts. The genes are TRBV6-5 and TRBJ2-7; possibly TRBD2 for D (6 bases). Germline CDR1 and CDR2: MNHEY and SVGAGI. The CDR3 is made up of 17 amino acids. Trimming removed 0 bases at V and 3 bases at J, with 18 bases between. CDR3 DNA sequence: TGTGCCAGCAGTTACTCGATTGCTTTGGGGGGAGGCTACGAGCAGTACTTC. This sequence encodes CASSYSIALGGGYEQYF.

This clonotype was detected many times. The rearrangement links TRBV10-3 to TRBJ1-6; D is possibly TRBD1 (5 bases). Germline V gene lookup returns CDR1 ENHRY and CDR2 SYGVKD. This CDR3 is 14 amino acids long. The V end lost 5 bases, the J end lost 5 bases, and 10 bases lay between the germline ends. As DNA, the CDR3 is TGTGCCATCAGTCCGACAGAGAATAATTCACCCCTCCACTTT. Protein product: CAISPTENNSPLHF.